A single T cell receptor beta chain is shown here with its context. This CDR3 is 16 amino acids long. The germline CDR1 and CDR2 sequences are LNHNV and YYDKDF (reference sequence). V dropped 3 bases and J dropped 1 base, with 16 bases sitting between them. These data come from a study of T cell changes during pregnancy in multiple sclerosis. TCRdb's copy holds only in-frame clones and misses some; the assay was immunoSEQ multiplex PCR. Here the sample spans tens of thousands of clones, 91% being singletons. The origin of this receptor is a female donor in good health, enrolled as a control in a pregnancy study. The material was peripheral blood, obtained in the third trimester of pregnancy. V is TRBV15 and J is TRBJ2-7; possibly TRBD2 for D (6 bases). In DNA, the CDR3 is TGTGCCACCAGCAGTTCAGGTGGGACTTTTTCCTACGAGCAGTACTTC. This gives the protein CATSSSGGTFSYEQYF.